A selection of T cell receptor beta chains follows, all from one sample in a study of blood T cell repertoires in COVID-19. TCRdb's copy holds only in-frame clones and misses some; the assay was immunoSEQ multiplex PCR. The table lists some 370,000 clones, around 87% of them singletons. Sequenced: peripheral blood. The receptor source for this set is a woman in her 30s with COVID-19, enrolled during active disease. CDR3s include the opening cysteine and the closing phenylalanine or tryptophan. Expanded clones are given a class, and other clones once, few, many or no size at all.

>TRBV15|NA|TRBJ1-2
CATSRGRPGTGEDYGYTF
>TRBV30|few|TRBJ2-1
CAWSVRAGVHNEQFF
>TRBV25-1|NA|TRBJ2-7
CASRGPQSTTTYEQYF
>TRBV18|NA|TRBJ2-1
CASSPEEGTSEQFF
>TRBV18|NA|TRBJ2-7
CASSPSASSYEQYF
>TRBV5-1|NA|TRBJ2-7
CASSLAPRGSWEQYF
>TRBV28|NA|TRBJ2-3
CASSRTSKIDTQYF
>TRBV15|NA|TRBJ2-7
CATSSAEGTSGAPYEQYF
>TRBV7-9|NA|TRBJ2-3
CASAGGTALTDTQYF
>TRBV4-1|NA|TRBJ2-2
CASSQAGRAGELFF
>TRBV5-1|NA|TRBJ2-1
CASTRGSGSAEQFF
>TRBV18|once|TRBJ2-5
CASSLSSVETQYF
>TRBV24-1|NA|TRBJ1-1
CATSEGTGRDTEAFF
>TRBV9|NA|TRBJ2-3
CASSVAGLAGVDTQYF
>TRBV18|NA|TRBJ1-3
CASSPEKSPGNTIYF
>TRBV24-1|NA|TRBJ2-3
CATSSAGDEIDTQYF
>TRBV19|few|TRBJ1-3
CASRPRGSGNTIYF
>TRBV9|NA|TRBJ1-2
CASSVNLRDRGHTNYGYTF
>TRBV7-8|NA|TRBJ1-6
CASSLRGGAFASPLHF
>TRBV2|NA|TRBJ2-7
CASSEGSGGTYEQYF
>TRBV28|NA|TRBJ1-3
CASSRTGNFGNTIYF
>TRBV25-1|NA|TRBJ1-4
CASSDSGRYNEKLFF
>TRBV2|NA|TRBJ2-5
CASAREGRETQYF
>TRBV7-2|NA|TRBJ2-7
CASSLVPSGSIEQYF
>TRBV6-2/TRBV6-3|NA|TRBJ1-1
CASSYGRGNTEAFF
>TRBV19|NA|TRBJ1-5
CASSISRTGLWDQPQHF
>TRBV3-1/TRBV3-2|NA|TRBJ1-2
CASSRGQNYGYTF
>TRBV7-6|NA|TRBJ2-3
CASSLGLAGAADTQYF
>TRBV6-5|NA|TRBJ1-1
CASRGLIGEAFF
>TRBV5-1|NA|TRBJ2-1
CASSPVSSADEQFF
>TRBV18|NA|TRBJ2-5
CASSPSGLAGRETQYF
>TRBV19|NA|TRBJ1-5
CASSTWEGNQPQHF
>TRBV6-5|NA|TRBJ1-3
CASSPTTNSGNTIYF
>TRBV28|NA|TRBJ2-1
CASSPRQGWAGNEQFF
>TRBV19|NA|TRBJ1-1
CASSPHLSGTEAFF
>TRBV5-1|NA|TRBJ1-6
CASSIKTGQNSPLHF
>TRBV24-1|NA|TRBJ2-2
CATNTNTGELFF
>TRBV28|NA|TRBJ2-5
CASSTGFETQYF
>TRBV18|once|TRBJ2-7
CASSPRNPGLVEEQYF
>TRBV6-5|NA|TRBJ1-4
CASSYRTGGNNEKLFF
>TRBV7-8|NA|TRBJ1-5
CASSPGTRFSNQPQHF
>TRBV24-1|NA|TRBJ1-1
CATSDPSTGNTEAFF
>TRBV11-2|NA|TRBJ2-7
CASSTSGGSYEQYF
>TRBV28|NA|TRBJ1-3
CASTLGGFSGNTIYF
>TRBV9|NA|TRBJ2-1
CASSVALLGNEQFF
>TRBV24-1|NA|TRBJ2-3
CATSDLGGRATDTQYF
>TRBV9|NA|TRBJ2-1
CASSVPGQGLFF
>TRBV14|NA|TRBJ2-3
CASSQGRGLLATQYF
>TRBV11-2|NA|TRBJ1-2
CASSNRGNYGYTF
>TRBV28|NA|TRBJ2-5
CASGTSGREGETQYF